These 11 T cell receptor beta chains originate from one sample sequenced in a study of T cells in localized non-small cell lung cancer. Sequencing used immunoSEQ multiplex PCR; TCRdb keeps in-frame clones, though not all of them. The sample records 40,000 or so clones, around 79% being singletons. The starting material was PBMCs, obtained before any cancer treatment. These receptor sequences come from a woman aged 35-75 years with stage II squamous cell lung carcinoma.

This chain joins TRBV6-6 and TRBJ2-2; D is possibly TRBD2 (5 bases). The CDR3 totals 15 residues. Trimming removed 2 bases from V and 1 base from J, with 8 bases in between. Germline CDR1 reads MNHNY; CDR2 reads SVGAGI (reference sequence). The chain's CDR3 is CASSYGEQNTGELFF. DNA for the CDR3: TGTGCCAGCAGTTACGGGGAGCAGAACACCGGGGAGCTGTTTTTT.

The chain couples TRBV18 to TRBJ1-5; no reliable D call. The CDR3 has 15 residues. Germline V gives CDR1 KGHSH, CDR2 LQKENI. V was clipped by 5 bases and J by 0 bases, with 11 bases between them. In DNA, the CDR3 is TGTGCCAGCTCATCGAGCTACGGTAGCAATCAGCCCCAGCATTTT. The encoded protein is CASSSSYGSNQPQHF.

The chain is built from TRBV7-2 and TRBJ2-5; 9 bases are shared with TRBD1. Looked up from germline, CDR1 is SGHTA and CDR2 is FQGNSA. The CDR3 length is 14 residues. V shed 2 bases, J shed 5 bases, and the junction held 3 bases outside the gene matches. The CDR3 loop is CASSLHGQGETQYF. The CDR3 coding sequence is TGTGCCAGCAGCTTACACGGACAGGGGGAGACCCAGTACTTC.

This chain uses TRBV28 with TRBJ2-5; TRBD1 or TRBD2 may be the D gene (5 bases each). CDR1 and CDR2 (germline): MDHEN, SYDVKM. V lost 6 bases and J lost 1, with 24 bases in between. The CDR3 sequence is 18 residues long. CDR3 sequence (DNA): TGTGCCAGCAGCTTCTCAGCCGGGGCCGGGGCAGTCCAAGAGACCCAGTACTTC. Its protein is CASSFSAGAGAVQETQYF. Drawing the rest from reference TRBV28 and TRBJ2-5, the complete variable domain is DVKVTQSSRYLVKRTGEKVFLECVQDMDHENMFWYRQDPGLGLRLIYFSYDVKMKEKGDIPEGYSVSREKKERFSLILESASTNQTSMYLCASSFSAGAGAVQETQYFGPGTRLLVL.

The genes are TRBV5-6 and TRBJ2-1; TRBD2 is a possible D gene (6 bases). This CDR3 is 13 amino acids long. V shed 4 bases and J shed 4 bases, with 9 bases lying between them. Germline CDR1 and CDR2: SGHDT and YYEEEE. CDR3 bases: TGTGCCAGCAGCACGGACTATTACAATGAGCAGTTCTTC. Translated, it gives CASSTDYYNEQFF.

V and J are TRBV11-3 and TRBJ2-1; weak D call: TRBD2 (6 bases). The V end lost 0 bases, the J end lost 0 bases, and 6 bases lay between the germline ends. Germline V gives CDR1 SGHNT, CDR2 YENEEA. This CDR3 contains 15 residues. DNA of the CDR3: TGTGCCAGCAGCTTAGACGGGAGCTCCTACAATGAGCAGTTCTTC. The encoded protein is CASSLDGSSYNEQFF.

This clone showed up just once. The J gene is TRBJ2-2, the V gene TRBV4-2; the match to TRBD1 covers 7 bases. This CDR3 has 15 residues. CDR1 LGHNA and CDR2 YNFKEQ come from the germline V gene. J lost 7 bases, V lost 1 base, and 6 bases had no gene match. CDR3 loop: CASSQVEAGGGELFF. The CDR3 nucleotides are TGTGCCAGCAGCCAAGTCGAAGCAGGGGGCGGGGAGCTGTTTTTT.

This chain links TRBV11-2 with TRBJ2-3, with 8 bases fitting TRBD2. Germline V lookup: CDR1 SGHAT, CDR2 FQNNGV. The trim removed 4 bases at V and 0 bases at J, leaving 3 bases unmatched. This CDR3 is 15 amino acids long. The DNA for the CDR3 is TGTGCCAGCAGCTGGAGCGGGAGAAGCACAGATACGCAGTATTTT. This codes for CASSWSGRSTDTQYF.

The chain uses TRBV6-1 and TRBJ1-1; D is uncertain. The CDR3 is 15 residues long. The V end was cut by 7 bases, the J end by 1 base, with 16 bases between. Germline values: CDR1 MNHNS, CDR2 SASEGT. CDR3 sequence (DNA): TGTGCCAGCACCCTAAAGGGTGCAGCGAACACTGAAGCTTTCTTT. Its protein is CASTLKGAANTEAFF.

This chain uses TRBV7-9 with TRBJ2-1; 11 bases are shared with TRBD2. Germline lookup yields CDR1 SEHNR and CDR2 FQNEAQ (reference sequence). The CDR3 sequence is 17 residues long. V shed 3 bases and J 4 bases; nucleotides not matched to a gene: 8. CDR3 sequence (DNA): TGTGCCAGCAGCTTGAAGGGGACTAGCGGCGGATACAATGAGCAGTTCTTC. It translates to CASSLKGTSGGYNEQFF.

This clone has only a few counts. The chain combines TRBV19 with TRBJ2-2; the D is unclear. The CDR3 runs to 13 residues. Germline lookup yields CDR1 LNHDA and CDR2 SQIVND (reference sequence). The V end lost 6 bases, the J end lost 3 bases, and 8 bases lay between the germline ends. This CDR3 reads CASSPQDTGELFF. CDR3 DNA sequence: TGTGCCAGTAGCCCCCAGGACACCGGGGAGCTGTTTTTT.